This T cell receptor beta chain originates from a study of T cells in Graves' hyperthyroidism and ophthalmopathy. This clonotype was observed many times. V lost 7 bases to trimming and J lost 10 bases, with 13 bases between them. This CDR3 is 11 amino acids long. Germline loops: CDR1 MNHNS, CDR2 SASEGT. Template material for amplifying TCR beta CDR3 regions consisted of RNA transcripts. HTBI primers drove first-round RT-PCR of the TCR CDR3. TCRdb re-called the multiplex PCR reads with MiXCR, one entry per CDR3 protein. The sample consists of hundreds of thousands of distinct CDR3 sequences, 14% to 15% of them appearing once.

This receptor was identified in a woman in her thirties or forties with Graves' ophthalmopathy. The V call is TRBV6-1, the J call TRBJ1-1, with D possibly TRBD1 on 5 matching bases. Sequencing used blood. The CDR3 protein is CASILPGGAFF. The CDR3 nucleotides read TGTGCCAGCATCCTTCCCGGGGGAGCTTTCTTT.